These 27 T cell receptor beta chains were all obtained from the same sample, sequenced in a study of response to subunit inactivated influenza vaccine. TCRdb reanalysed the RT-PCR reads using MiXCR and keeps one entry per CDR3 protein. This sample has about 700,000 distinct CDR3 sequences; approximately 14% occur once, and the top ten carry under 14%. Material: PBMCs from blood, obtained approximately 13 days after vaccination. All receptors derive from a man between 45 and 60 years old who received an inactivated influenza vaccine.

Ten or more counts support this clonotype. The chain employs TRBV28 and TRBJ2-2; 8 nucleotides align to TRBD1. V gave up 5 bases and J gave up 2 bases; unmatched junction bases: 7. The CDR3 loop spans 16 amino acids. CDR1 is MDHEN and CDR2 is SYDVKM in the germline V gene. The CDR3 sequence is CASSARTGTNTGELFF. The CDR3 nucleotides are TGTGCCAGCAGTGCCCGGACAGGGACTAACACCGGGGAGCTGTTTTTT.

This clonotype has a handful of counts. The CDR3 DNA follows: TGTGCCAGCTCACCACAGCGATCGGGAAACACCATATATTTT. The encoded protein is CASSPQRSGNTIYF. V and J are TRBV18 and TRBJ1-3; no reliable D call. Germline loops: CDR1 KGHSH, CDR2 LQKENI. V was pared by 1 base and J by 4 bases, with 8 bases between. This CDR3 has 14 residues.

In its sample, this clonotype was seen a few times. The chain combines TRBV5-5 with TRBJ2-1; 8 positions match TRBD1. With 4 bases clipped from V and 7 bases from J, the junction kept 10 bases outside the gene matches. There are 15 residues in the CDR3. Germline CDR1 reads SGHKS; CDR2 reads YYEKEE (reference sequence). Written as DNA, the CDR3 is TGTGCCAGCAGCCACGGACAGGGAAGGGAGAATGAGCAGTTCTTC. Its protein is CASSHGQGRENEQFF.

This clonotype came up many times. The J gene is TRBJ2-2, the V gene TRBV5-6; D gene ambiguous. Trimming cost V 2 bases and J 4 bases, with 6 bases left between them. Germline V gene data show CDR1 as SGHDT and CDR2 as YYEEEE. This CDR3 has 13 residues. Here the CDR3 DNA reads TGTGCCAGCAGCTTAAGCCCCACCGGGGAGCTGTTTTTT. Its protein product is CASSLSPTGELFF.

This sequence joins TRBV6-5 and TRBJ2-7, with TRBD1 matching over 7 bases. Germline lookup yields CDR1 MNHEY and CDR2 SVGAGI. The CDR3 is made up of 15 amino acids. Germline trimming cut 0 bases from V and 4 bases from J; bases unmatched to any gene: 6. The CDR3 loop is CASSYSIAGGYEQYF. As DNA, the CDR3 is TGTGCCAGCAGTTACTCGATTGCAGGGGGTTACGAGCAGTACTTC.

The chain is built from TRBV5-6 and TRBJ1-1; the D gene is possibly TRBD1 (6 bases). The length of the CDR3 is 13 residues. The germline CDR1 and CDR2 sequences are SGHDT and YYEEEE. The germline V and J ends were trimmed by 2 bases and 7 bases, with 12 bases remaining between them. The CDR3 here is CASSFGGLGEAFF. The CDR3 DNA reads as TGTGCCAGCAGCTTCGGGGGGCTGGGTGAAGCTTTCTTT.

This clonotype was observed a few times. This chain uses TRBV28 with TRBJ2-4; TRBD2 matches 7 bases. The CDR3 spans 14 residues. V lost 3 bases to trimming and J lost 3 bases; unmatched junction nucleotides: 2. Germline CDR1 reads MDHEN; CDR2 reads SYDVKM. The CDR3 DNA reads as TGTGCCAGCAGTTTGGGACTACACAAAAACATTCAGTACTTC. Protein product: CASSLGLHKNIQYF.

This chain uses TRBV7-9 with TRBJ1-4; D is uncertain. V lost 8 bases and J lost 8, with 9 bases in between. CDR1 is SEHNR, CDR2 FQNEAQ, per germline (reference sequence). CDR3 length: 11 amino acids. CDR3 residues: CASGTVEKLFF. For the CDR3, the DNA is TGTGCCAGCGGCACAGTCGAAAAACTGTTTTTT.

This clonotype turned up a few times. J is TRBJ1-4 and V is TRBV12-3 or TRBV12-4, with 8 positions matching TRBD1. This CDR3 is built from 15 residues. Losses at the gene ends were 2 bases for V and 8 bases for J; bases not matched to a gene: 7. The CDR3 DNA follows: TGTGCCAGCAGTTTATTTCCTCCAGGGGGCGAAAAACTGTTTTTT. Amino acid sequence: CASSLFPPGGEKLFF.

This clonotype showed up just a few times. The CDR3 region is CATSEGNYGYTF. CDR3 in DNA: TGTGCCACCAGTGAGGGGAACTATGGCTACACCTTC. The rearrangement links TRBV24-1 to TRBJ1-2; D not certain. The CDR3 covers 12 residues. V was clipped by 4 bases and J by 2 bases, with 4 bases between them. Germline CDR1 reads KGHDR; CDR2 reads SFDVKD.

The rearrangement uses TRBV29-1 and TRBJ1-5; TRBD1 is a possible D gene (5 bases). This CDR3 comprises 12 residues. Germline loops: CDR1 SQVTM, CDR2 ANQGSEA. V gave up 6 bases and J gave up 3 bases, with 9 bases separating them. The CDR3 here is CSVTVNNQPQHF. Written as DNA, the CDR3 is TGCAGCGTGACAGTTAACAATCAGCCCCAGCATTTT.

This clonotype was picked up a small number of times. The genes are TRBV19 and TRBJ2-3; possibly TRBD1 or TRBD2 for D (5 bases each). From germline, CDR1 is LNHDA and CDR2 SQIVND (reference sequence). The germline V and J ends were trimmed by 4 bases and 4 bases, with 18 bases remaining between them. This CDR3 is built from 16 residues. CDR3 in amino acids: CASSNGTDPRADTQYF. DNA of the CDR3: TGTGCCAGTAGTAATGGGACGGACCCACGGGCAGATACGCAGTATTTT.

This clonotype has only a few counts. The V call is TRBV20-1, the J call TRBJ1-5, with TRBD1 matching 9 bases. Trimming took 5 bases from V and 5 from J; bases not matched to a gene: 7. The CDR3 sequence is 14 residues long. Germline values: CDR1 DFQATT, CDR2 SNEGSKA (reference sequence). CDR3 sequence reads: CSARTGASDQPQHF. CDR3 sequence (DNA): TGCAGTGCTCGGACAGGGGCAAGCGATCAGCCCCAGCATTTT.

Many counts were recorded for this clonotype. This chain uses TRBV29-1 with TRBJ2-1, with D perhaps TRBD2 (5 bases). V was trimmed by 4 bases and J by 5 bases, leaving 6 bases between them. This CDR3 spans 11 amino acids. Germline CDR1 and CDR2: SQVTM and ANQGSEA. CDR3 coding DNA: TGCAGCGTTGTGAGGGACAATGAGCAGTTCTTC. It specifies CSVVRDNEQFF.

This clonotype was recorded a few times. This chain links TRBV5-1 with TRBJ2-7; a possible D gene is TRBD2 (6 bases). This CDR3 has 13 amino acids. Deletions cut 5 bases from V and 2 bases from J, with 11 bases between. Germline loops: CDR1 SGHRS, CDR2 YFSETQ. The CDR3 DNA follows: TGCGCCAGCAGGCGGGACGGACCCTACGAGCAGTACTTC. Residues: CASRRDGPYEQYF. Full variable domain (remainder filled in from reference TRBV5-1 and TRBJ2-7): KAGVTQTPRYLIKTRGQQVTLSCSPISGHRSVSWYQQTPGQGLQFLFEYFSETQRNKGNFPGRFSGRQFSNSRSEMNVSTLELGDSALYLCASRRDGPYEQYFGPGTRLTVT.

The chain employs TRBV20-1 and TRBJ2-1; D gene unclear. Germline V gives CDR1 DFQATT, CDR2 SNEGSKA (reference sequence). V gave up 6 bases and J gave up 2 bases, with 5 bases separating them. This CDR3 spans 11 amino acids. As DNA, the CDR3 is TGCAGTGCCCCCCCCTACAATGAGCAGTTCTTC. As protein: CSAPPYNEQFF.

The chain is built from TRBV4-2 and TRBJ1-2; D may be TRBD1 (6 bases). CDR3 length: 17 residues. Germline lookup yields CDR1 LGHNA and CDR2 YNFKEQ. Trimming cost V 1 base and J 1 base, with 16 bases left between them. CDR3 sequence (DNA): TGTGCCAGCAGCCAAGCTACTGGACAGAACCTTAACTATGGCTACACCTTC. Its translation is CASSQATGQNLNYGYTF.

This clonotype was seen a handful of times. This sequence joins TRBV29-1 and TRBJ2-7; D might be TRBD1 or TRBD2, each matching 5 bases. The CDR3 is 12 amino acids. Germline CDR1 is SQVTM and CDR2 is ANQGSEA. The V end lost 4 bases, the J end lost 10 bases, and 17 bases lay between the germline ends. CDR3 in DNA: TGCAGCGTTGGAGAGCTCGGGGCTTCACAGTACTTC. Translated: CSVGELGASQYF.

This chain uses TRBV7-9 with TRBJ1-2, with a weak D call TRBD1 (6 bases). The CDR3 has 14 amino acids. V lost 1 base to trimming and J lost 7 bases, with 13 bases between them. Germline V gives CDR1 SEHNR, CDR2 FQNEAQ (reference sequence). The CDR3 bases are TGTGCCAGCAGCTTAGGACAGGTCGGCGGTGGCTACACCTTC. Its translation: CASSLGQVGGGYTF.

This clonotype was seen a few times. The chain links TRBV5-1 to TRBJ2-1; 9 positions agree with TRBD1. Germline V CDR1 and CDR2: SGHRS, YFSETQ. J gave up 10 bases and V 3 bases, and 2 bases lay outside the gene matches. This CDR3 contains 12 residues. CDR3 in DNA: TGCGCCAGCAGCTCGGGGACAGGGGAGCAGTTCTTC. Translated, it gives CASSSGTGEQFF.

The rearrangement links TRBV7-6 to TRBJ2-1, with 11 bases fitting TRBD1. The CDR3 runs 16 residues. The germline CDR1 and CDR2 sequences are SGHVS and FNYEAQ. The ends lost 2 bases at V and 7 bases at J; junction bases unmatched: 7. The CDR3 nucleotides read TGTGCCAGCAGCTTATACGGACAGGGGGCGGGTAATGAGCAGTTCTTC. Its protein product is CASSLYGQGAGNEQFF.

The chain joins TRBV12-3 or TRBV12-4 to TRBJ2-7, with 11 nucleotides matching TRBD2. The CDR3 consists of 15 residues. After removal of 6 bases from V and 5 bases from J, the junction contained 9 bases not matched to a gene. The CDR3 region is CASSPTSGSWDEQYF. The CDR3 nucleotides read TGTGCCAGCAGCCCTACTAGCGGGAGTTGGGACGAGCAGTACTTC.

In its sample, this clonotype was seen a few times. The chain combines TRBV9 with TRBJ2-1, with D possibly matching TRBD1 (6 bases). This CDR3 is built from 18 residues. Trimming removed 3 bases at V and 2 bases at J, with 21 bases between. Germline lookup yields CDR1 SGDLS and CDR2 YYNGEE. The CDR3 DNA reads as TGTGCCAGCAGCGCTTCTCGAGGGGGAAATGTAGCCTACAATGAGCAGTTCTTC. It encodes CASSASRGGNVAYNEQFF.

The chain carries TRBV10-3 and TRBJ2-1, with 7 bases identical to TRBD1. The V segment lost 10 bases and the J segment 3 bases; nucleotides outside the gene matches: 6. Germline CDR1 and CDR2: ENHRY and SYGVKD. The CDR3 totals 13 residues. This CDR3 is CATVRDSYNEQFF. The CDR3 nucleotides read TGTGCCACCGTCCGGGACAGCTACAATGAGCAGTTCTTC.

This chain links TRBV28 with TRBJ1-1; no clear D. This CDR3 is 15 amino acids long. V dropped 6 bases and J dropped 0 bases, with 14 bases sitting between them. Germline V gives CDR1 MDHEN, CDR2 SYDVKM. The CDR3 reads CASRTTRAVNTEAFF. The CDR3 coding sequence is TGTGCCAGCAGAACGACGCGGGCAGTGAACACTGAAGCTTTCTTT.

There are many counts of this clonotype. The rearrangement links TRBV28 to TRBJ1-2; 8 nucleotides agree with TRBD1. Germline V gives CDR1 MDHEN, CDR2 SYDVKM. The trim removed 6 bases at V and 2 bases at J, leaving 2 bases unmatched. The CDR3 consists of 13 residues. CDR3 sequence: CASRRQGNYGYTF. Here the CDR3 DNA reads TGTGCCAGCAGAAGACAGGGGAACTATGGCTACACCTTC.

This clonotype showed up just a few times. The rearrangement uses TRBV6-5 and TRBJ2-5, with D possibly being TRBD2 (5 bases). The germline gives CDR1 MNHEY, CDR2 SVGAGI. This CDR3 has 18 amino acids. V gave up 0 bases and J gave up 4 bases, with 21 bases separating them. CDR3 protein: CASSYSARFKEVRETQYF. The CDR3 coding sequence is TGTGCCAGCAGTTACTCTGCCAGGTTTAAGGAGGTTCGAGAGACCCAGTACTTC.